This T cell receptor (beta chain) was found in a study of CD8+CD57+ T cells in acquired aplastic anemia. Whole-study context: Sorted CD4+ and CD8+ cells yielded DNA averaging approximately 3 ug.

All patients picked for sequencing had shown, by flow cytometry, an expansion of CD8+CD57+ cells. This clonotype has at least ten counts. Germline V gene data show CDR1 as DFQATT and CDR2 as SNEGSKA (reference sequence). The CDR3 runs to 14 residues. Trimming removed 0 bases at V and 0 bases at J, with 6 bases between. CDR3 and TCR beta VDJ profiling relied on a genomic DNA template. TCRdb reprocessed the reads via MiXCR and lists one record per CDR3 protein. The table shows fewer than 250,000 distinct CDR3 sequences, with roughly half occurring only once. The sequence was collected from a human donor with aplastic anemia. The chain combines TRBV20-1 with TRBJ2-1, with D tentatively TRBD2 (5 bases). Sequences were obtained from sorted CD4+, CD8+, or CD8+CD57+ T cells (not recorded which) from PBMCs. The CDR3 DNA follows: TGCAGTGCTAGAGATCGGGACTCCTACAATGAGCAGTTCTTC. This sequence encodes CSARDRDSYNEQFF.